The 14 T cell receptor beta chains in this list originate from one sample, sequenced in a study of T-cell reconstitution after alpha-beta-depleted transplantation in children (dated by TCRdb to the mid-2010s). What the authors observed across the whole study: Over the following months the frequencies of hyperexpanded clones went down, and after one year T-cell counts and TCRbeta diversity were mostly credited to newly produced T cells.

No antigen has been assigned to these receptors. Libraries were built with PCR. Data came from an Illumina HiSeq 2500. Molecular barcoding was employed in the preparation of TCR libraries, with unique molecular identifiers being used to normalize TCRbeta repertoire quantification. TCRdb handled the public reads itself, with Q25 trimming in fastp and clone calling in MiXCR, and kept productive beta chains. Under each unique CDR3 protein, matching rows form one entry showing the most common genes and DNA. For this sample the table gives fewer than 350,000 distinct CDR3 sequences, of which nearly 8% were detected only once. Of the sample, approximately 8.6% falls within the top ten clones. The treatment or condition label corresponds to: allogeneic hematopoietic cell transplantation with graft depleted of TCRalphabeta T cells and CD19 B cells. The source material was peripheral blood, sampled 360 days after TCRalphabeta/CD19-depleted stem cell transplant. These receptors were taken from a female patient between 2 and 15 years old who had a stem cell transplant for Fanconi anemia, so the T cells may come from the graft donor.

This clonotype was counted at least ten times. The genes are TRBV15 and TRBJ1-4; TRBD1 matches at 7 bases. V lost 8 bases and J lost 8; bases outside the gene matches: 11. Germline V gives CDR1 LNHNV, CDR2 YYDKDF (reference sequence). The CDR3 runs to 14 residues. CDR3 region: CATSRGQGDEKLFF. In DNA, the CDR3 is TGTGCCACCTCCAGGGGCCAGGGGGACGAAAAACTGTTTTTT.

This clonotype was seen repeatedly, ten times or more. In DNA form, the CDR3 reads TGCAGCGTCGCACTAGCGGGAGCTGGGCAGTTCTTC. Its protein product is CSVALAGAGQFF. The V call is TRBV29-1, the J call TRBJ2-1, with TRBD2 identical over 11 bases. The J segment lost 12 bases and the V segment lost 6 bases, leaving 7 bases of the junction unmatched. The germline gives CDR1 SQVTM, CDR2 ANQGSEA. The CDR3 length is 12 residues.

This clonotype has ten or more counts. V is TRBV20-1 and J is TRBJ2-7, with 10 bases lining up with TRBD1. The J segment lost 2 bases and the V segment lost 6 bases, leaving 7 bases of the junction unmatched. The length of the CDR3 is 14 residues. CDR1 DFQATT and CDR2 SNEGSKA come from the germline V gene (reference sequence). CDR3 protein: CSATHGQGAYEQYF. The CDR3 coding sequence is TGCAGTGCCACCCACGGACAGGGGGCCTACGAGCAGTACTTC.

V gene TRBV2 combines with J gene TRBJ1-1; 7 bases are a match to TRBD1. The CDR3 is made up of 15 amino acids. Germline V gene sequence: CDR1 SNHLY, CDR2 FYNNEI. Germline trimming cut 6 bases from V and 10 bases from J; bases unmatched to any gene: 17. The CDR3 DNA sequence: TGTGCCAGCAGGACGTTGGGGACAGTGAGATTTGGAGCTTTCTTT. It yields the protein CASRTLGTVRFGAFF.

The table lists this clonotype with many counts. The V call is TRBV4-3, the J call TRBJ1-1, with 8 bases aligning to TRBD1. Trimming took 1 base from V and 4 from J; bases not matched to a gene: 5. Germline V gives CDR1 LGHNA, CDR2 YSLEER. This CDR3 is 15 amino acids long. Written as DNA, the CDR3 is TGCGCCAGCAGCCAAGTTACAGGGGGGTTCACTGAAGCTTTCTTT. Translating it yields CASSQVTGGFTEAFF.

The chain carries TRBV7-9 and TRBJ2-5; 7 nucleotides align to TRBD2. Germline V gene lookup returns CDR1 SEHNR and CDR2 FQNEAQ (reference sequence). The junction had 9 bases not matched to a gene; V was cut back by 0 bases and J by 5 bases. CDR3 size: 16 residues. The CDR3 spells CASSLAQRGLGETQYF. The CDR3, as DNA: TGTGCCAGCAGCTTAGCGCAGCGGGGATTGGGGGAGACCCAGTACTTC.

The chain joins TRBV6-1 to TRBJ2-1; D remains ambiguous. V lost 8 bases and J 0 bases, leaving 20 bases between the germline ends. The CDR3 covers 17 residues. The germline V gene encodes CDR1 MNHNS and CDR2 SASEGT. CDR3 protein: CASFVSSRVHSYNEQFF. Written as DNA, the CDR3 is TGTGCCAGCTTCGTGAGCAGCCGGGTACACTCCTACAATGAGCAGTTCTTC.

This clonotype was seen many times. This sequence joins TRBV5-1 and TRBJ2-5; 9 bases line up with TRBD2. The V and J ends lost 1 base and 2 bases, in that order; junction bases with no gene match: 9. The CDR3 length is 17 residues. Germline V lookup: CDR1 SGHRS, CDR2 YFSETQ. The CDR3 DNA is TGCGCCAGCAGCTTGTTCGCCTTCAGCGGGGGGCAAGAGACCCAGTACTTC. Translating it yields CASSLFAFSGGQETQYF.

This clonotype occurred many times. V usage is TRBV28 and J usage is TRBJ2-5, with 9 positions matching TRBD2. V shed 3 bases and J 1 base; nucleotides not matched to a gene: 6. The germline CDR1 and CDR2 sequences are MDHEN and SYDVKM. The CDR3 length is 16 residues. The CDR3 coding sequence is TGTGCCAGCAGTTTCACTACTAGCGGGTCCCAAGAGACCCAGTACTTC. This sequence encodes CASSFTTSGSQETQYF.

This clonotype has just a few counts. The genes are TRBV11-2 and TRBJ2-7; TRBD1 matches 7 bases. The CDR3 consists of 14 residues. V shed 3 bases, J shed 3 bases, and the junction held 5 bases outside the gene matches. Germline lookup yields CDR1 SGHAT and CDR2 FQNNGV. The CDR3 spells CASSFGQVVYEQYF. CDR3 DNA sequence: TGTGCCAGCAGCTTTGGACAGGTTGTCTACGAGCAGTACTTC.

This clonotype was counted many times. The chain recombines TRBV5-1 with TRBJ2-5, with 9 nucleotides matching TRBD1. V lost 4 bases, J lost 3 bases, and 4 bases stayed unmatched. Germline lookup yields CDR1 SGHRS and CDR2 YFSETQ. CDR3 length: 14 amino acids. The CDR3 sequence is CASSNTGGEETQYF. CDR3 nucleotides: TGCGCCAGCAGCAATACAGGGGGCGAAGAGACCCAGTACTTC.

This clonotype was recorded a few times. The V gene is TRBV15, the J gene TRBJ2-1; D could derive from TRBD1 or TRBD2 (5 bases each). V lost 4 bases and J lost 6, with 7 bases in between. Looked up from germline, CDR1 is LNHNV and CDR2 is YYDKDF (reference sequence). This CDR3 spans 12 amino acids. In DNA form, the CDR3 reads TGTGCCACCAGCACGGGACGCAATGAGCAGTTCTTC. This gives the protein CATSTGRNEQFF. Full variable domain (missing parts from reference TRBV15 and TRBJ2-1): DAMVIQNPRYQVTQFGKPVTLSCSQTLNHNVMYWYQQKSSQAPKLLFHYYDKDFNNEADTPDNFQSRRPNTSFCFLDIRSPGLGDTAMYLCATSTGRNEQFFGPGTRLTVL.

At least ten counts were recorded for this clonotype. The V gene is TRBV28, the J gene TRBJ1-1; TRBD1 might be the D (6 bases). Germline V gene data show CDR1 as MDHEN and CDR2 as SYDVKM. Trimming pared 6 bases from V and 0 bases from J, leaving 8 bases between. The CDR3 is 13 amino acids. CDR3 loop: CASSAGVNTEAFF. The CDR3 nucleotides are TGTGCCAGCAGCGCAGGGGTGAACACTGAAGCTTTCTTT.

This clonotype was counted at least ten times. The J gene is TRBJ2-1, the V gene TRBV20-1, with D perhaps matching TRBD2 (5 bases). The V end was cut by 1 base, the J end by 0 bases, with 10 bases between. The germline gives CDR1 DFQATT, CDR2 SNEGSKA (reference sequence). The CDR3 is made up of 15 amino acids. CDR3 residues: CSARAVGSSYNEQFF. The CDR3 DNA follows: TGCAGTGCTAGAGCAGTAGGGAGCTCCTACAATGAGCAGTTCTTC.